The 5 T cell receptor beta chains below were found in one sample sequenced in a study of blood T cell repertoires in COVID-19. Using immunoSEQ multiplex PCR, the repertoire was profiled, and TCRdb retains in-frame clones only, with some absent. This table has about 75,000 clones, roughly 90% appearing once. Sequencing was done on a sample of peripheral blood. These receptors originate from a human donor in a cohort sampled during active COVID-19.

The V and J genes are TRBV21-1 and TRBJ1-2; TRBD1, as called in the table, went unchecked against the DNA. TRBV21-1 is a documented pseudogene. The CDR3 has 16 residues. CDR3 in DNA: TGTGCCAGCAGCCGAGACAGGGGGGTACCTAACTATGGCTACACCTTC. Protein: CASSRDRGVPNYGYTF.

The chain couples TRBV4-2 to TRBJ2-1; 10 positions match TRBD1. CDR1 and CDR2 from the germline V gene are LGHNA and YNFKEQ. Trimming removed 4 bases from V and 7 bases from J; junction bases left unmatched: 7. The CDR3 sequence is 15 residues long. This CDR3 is CASSPDRGRVNEQFF. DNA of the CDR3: TGTGCCAGCAGCCCAGACAGGGGGCGCGTAAATGAGCAGTTCTTC.

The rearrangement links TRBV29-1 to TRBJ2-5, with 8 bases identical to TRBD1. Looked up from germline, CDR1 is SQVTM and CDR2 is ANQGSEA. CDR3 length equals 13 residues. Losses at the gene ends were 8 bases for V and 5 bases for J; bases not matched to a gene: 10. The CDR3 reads CSCTLTGVETQYF. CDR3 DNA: TGCAGCTGCACACTGACAGGGGTCGAGACCCAGTACTTC.

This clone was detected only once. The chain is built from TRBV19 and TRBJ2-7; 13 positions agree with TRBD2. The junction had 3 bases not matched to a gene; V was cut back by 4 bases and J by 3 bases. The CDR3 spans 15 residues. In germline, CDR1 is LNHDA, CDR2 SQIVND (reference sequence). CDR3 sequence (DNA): TGTGCCAGTAGTACACTAGCGGGAGGGAACTACGAGCAGTACTTC. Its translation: CASSTLAGGNYEQYF. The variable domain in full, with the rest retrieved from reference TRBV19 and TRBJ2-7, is DGGITQSPKYLFRKEGQNVTLSCEQNLNHDAMYWYRQDPGQGLRLIYYSQIVNDFQKGDIAEGYSVSREKKESFPLTVTSAQKNPTAFYLCASSTLAGGNYEQYFGPGTRLTVT.

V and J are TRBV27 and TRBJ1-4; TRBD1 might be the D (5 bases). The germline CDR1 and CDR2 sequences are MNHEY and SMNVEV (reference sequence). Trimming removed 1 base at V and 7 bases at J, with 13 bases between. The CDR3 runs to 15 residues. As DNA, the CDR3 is TGTGCCAGCAGTTTATTAGGGGTTTTGGGTGAAAAACTGTTTTTT. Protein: CASSLLGVLGEKLFF.